These 4 T cell receptor beta chains were sequenced from one sample in a study of blood T cell repertoires in COVID-19. Profiling relied on immunoSEQ multiplex PCR, and the TCRdb table lists in-frame clones only, not all of them. The profile shows about 170,000 clones, more than 75% of them singletons. Material: peripheral blood. These receptors were collected from a man aged 18-30 years with active or convalescent COVID-19.

The gene calls are TRBV6-5 and TRBJ2-2, with D possibly matching TRBD1 (6 bases). The CDR3 totals 14 residues. V was pared by 5 bases and J by 5 bases, with 12 bases between. Germline values: CDR1 MNHEY, CDR2 SVGAGI. CDR3 protein: CASSLTGTTGELFF. The CDR3 nucleotides are TGTGCCAGCAGTCTAACAGGGACAACCGGGGAGCTGTTTTTT.

The chain combines TRBV12-3 or TRBV12-4 with TRBJ1-1, with 7 nucleotides matching TRBD1. V gave up 6 bases and J gave up 0 bases; unmatched junction bases: 1. The CDR3 has 13 residues. The CDR3 region is CASRTGMNTEAFF. The CDR3 DNA reads TGTGCCAGCAGGACAGGGATGAACACTGAAGCTTTCTTT.

This clone was found once. The rearrangement joins TRBV27 to TRBJ2-1; TRBD2 is a possible D gene (5 bases). This CDR3 has 14 residues. The germline V and J ends were trimmed by 5 bases and 8 bases, with 16 bases remaining between them. Germline V lookup: CDR1 MNHEY, CDR2 SMNVEV (reference sequence). This CDR3 reads CASSSWASKDEQFF. CDR3 sequence (DNA): TGTGCCAGCAGTAGCTGGGCTAGCAAGGATGAGCAGTTCTTC.

The V and J genes are TRBV5-1 and TRBJ2-1, with 12 bases matching TRBD2. The CDR3 sequence is 15 residues long. CDR1 is SGHRS and CDR2 is YFSETQ in the germline V gene. V lost 3 bases to trimming and J lost 5 bases; unmatched junction nucleotides: 3. CDR3 amino acids: CASSSTSGGDNEQFF. In nucleotides, the CDR3 is TGCGCCAGCAGCTCGACTAGCGGGGGAGACAATGAGCAGTTCTTC.